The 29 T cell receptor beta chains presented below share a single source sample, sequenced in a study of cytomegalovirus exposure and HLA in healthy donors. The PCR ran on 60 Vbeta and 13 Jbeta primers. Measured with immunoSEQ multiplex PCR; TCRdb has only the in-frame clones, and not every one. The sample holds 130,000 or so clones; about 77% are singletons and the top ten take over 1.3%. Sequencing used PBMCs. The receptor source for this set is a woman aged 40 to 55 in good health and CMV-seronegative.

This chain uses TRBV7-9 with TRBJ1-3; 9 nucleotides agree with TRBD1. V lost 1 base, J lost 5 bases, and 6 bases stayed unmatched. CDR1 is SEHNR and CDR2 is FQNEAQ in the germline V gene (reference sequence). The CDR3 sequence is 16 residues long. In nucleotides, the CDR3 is TGTGCCAGCAGCTTAGGGGACAGGGTGGGAAGAAACACCATATATTTT. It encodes CASSLGDRVGRNTIYF.

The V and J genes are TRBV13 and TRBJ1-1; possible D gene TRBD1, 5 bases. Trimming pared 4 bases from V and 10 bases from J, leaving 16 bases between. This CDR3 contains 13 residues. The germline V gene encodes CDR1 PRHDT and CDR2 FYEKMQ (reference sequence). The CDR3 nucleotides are TGTGCCAGCAGCTCGGGACGGGGGTATACAGCTTTCTTT. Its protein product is CASSSGRGYTAFF.

CDR3 DNA sequence: TGTGCCAGCAGCTCTAGCGGGGCAAGCTCCTACGAGCAGTACTTC. Translating gives CASSSSGASSYEQYF. The genes are TRBV7-2 and TRBJ2-7, with 9 bases that match TRBD2. CDR1 and CDR2 (germline): SGHTA, FQGNSA. V was clipped by 4 bases and J by 0 bases; unmatched bases: 4. The CDR3 has 15 residues.

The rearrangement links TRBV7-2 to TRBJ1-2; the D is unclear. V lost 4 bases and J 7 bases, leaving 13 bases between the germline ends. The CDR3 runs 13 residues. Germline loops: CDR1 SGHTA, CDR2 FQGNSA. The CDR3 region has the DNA TGTGCCAGCAGCTCCCGGGATAATACTGGCTACACCTTC. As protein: CASSSRDNTGYTF.

Written as DNA, the CDR3 is TGTGCCAGCAGTGACATCACCTACGAGCAGTACTTC. Its protein product is CASSDITYEQYF. The chain employs TRBV6-1 and TRBJ2-7, with D hard to call. There are 12 residues in the CDR3. Germline V CDR1 and CDR2: MNHNS, SASEGT. The V end was cut by 3 bases, the J end by 2 bases, with 5 bases between.

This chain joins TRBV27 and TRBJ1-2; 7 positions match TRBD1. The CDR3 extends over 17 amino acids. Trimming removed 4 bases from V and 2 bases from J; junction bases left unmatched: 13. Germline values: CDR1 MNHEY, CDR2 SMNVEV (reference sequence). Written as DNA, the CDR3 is TGTGCCAGCAGTTCGACCGACAGGGCCGATGGAAACTATGGCTACACCTTC. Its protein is CASSSTDRADGNYGYTF.

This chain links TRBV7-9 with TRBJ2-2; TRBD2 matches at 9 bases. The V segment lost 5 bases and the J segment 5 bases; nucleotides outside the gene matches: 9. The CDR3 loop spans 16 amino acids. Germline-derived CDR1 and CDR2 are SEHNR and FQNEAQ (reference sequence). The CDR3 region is CASSPPGLASTGELFF. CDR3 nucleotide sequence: TGTGCCAGCAGCCCACCGGGACTAGCATCGACCGGGGAGCTGTTTTTT. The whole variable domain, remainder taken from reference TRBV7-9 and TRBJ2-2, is DTGVSQNPRHKITKRGQNVTFRCDPISEHNRLYWYRQTLGQGPEFLTYFQNEAQLEKSRLLSDRFSAERPKGSFSTLEIQRTEQGDSAMYLCASSPPGLASTGELFFGEGSRLTVL.

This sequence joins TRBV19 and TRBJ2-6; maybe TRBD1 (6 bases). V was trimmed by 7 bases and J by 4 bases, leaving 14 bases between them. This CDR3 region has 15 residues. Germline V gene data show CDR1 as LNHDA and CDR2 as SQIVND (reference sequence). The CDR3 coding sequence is TGTGCCAGTATCCGACAGGCCACCGGGGCCAACGTCCTGACTTTC. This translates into CASIRQATGANVLTF.

CDR3 region: CASSLAGTSGRYNEQFF. CDR3 coding DNA: TGCGCCAGCAGCTTGGCCGGGACTAGCGGGCGGTACAATGAGCAGTTCTTC. The genes are TRBV5-1 and TRBJ2-1; 12 bases line up with TRBD2. CDR1 and CDR2 from the germline V gene are SGHRS and YFSETQ. Trimming removed 0 bases from V and 4 bases from J; junction bases left unmatched: 5. The length of the CDR3 is 17 residues.

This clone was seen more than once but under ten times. This CDR3 is CASSLRETGVGDTQYF. The CDR3 DNA reads as TGTGCCAGCAGCTTGAGGGAGACAGGGGTGGGAGATACGCAGTATTTT. The V and J genes are TRBV7-7 and TRBJ2-3; 8 bases fit TRBD1. The CDR3 has 16 residues. In germline, CDR1 is SSHAT, CDR2 FNYEAQ (reference sequence). V dropped 3 bases and J dropped 5; count of bases not matched to a gene: 10.

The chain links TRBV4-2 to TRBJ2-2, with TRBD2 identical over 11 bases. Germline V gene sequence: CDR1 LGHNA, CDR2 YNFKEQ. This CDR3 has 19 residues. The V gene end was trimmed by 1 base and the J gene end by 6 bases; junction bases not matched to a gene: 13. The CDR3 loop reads CASSQVPSGGHLGAGELFF. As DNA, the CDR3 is TGTGCCAGCAGCCAAGTGCCTAGCGGGGGGCACCTGGGCGCCGGGGAGCTGTTTTTT.

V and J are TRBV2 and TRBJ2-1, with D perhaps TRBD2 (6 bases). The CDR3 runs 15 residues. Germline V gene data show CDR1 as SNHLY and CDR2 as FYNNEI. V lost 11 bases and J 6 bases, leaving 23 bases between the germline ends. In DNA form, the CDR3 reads TGTGCCGCGTACGGGGGACGCGGACGGGTCAATGAGCAGTTCTTC. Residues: CAAYGGRGRVNEQFF.

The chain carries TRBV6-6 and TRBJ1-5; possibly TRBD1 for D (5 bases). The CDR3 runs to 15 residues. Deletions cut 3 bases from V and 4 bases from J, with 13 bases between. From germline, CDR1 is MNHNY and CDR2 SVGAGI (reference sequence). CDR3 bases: TGTGCCAGCAGTTATGCCCAGGGAGGTAATCAGCCCCAGCATTTT. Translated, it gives CASSYAQGGNQPQHF.

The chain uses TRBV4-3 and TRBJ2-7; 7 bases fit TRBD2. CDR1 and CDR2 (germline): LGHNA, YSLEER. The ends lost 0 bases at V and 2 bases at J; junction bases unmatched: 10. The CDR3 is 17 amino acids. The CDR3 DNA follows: TGCGCCAGCAGCCAAGATCTTGGGGCGGGGGTAACCTACGAGCAGTACTTC. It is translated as CASSQDLGAGVTYEQYF.

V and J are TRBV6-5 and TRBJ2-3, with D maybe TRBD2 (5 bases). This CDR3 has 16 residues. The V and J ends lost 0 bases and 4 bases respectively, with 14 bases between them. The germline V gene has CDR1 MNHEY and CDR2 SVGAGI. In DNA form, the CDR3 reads TGTGCCAGCAGTTACTCGTGGGAGCCTGGGGCAGATACGCAGTATTTT. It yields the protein CASSYSWEPGADTQYF.

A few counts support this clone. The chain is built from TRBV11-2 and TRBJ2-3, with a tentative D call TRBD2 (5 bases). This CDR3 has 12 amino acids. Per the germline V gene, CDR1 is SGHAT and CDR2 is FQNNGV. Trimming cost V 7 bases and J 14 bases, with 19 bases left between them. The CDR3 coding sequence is TGTGCCAGCACTCCTTCGCGGGCCCCGGGGTATTTT. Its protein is CASTPSRAPGYF.

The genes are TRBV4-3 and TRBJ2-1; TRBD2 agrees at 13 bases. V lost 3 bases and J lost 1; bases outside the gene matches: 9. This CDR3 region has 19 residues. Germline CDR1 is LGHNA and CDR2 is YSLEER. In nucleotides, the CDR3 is TGCGCCAGCAGCCACACACTAGCGGGGGGGCCTCAGTCCTACAATGAGCAGTTCTTC. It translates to CASSHTLAGGPQSYNEQFF.

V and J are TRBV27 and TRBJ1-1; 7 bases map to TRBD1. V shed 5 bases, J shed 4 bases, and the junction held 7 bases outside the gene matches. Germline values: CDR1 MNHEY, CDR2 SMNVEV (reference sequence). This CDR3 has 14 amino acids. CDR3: CASSERQGITEAFF. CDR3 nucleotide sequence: TGTGCCAGCAGTGAAAGACAGGGAATCACTGAAGCTTTCTTT.

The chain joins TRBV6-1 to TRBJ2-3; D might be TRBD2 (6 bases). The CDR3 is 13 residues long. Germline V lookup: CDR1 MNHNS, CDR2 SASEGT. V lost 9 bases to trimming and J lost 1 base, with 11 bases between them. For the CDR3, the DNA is TGTGCCAGTGGGGGGTCCCGCACAGATACGCAGTATTTT. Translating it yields CASGGSRTDTQYF.

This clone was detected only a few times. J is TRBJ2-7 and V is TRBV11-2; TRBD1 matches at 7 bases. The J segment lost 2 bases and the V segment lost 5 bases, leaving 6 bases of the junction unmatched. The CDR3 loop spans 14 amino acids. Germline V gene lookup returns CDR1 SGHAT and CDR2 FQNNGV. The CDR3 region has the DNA TGTGCCAGCAGCCGGACAGGAATAACCTACGAGCAGTACTTC. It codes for CASSRTGITYEQYF.

Written as DNA, the CDR3 is TGTGCCAGCAGCTTCGATTCAGGGACAGGTAGGAATCAGCCCCAGCATTTT. It is translated as CASSFDSGTGRNQPQHF. V is TRBV7-9 and J is TRBJ1-5, with 8 bases aligning to TRBD1. There are 17 residues in the CDR3. V gave up 3 bases and J gave up 4 bases; unmatched junction bases: 11. The germline CDR1 and CDR2 sequences are SEHNR and FQNEAQ (reference sequence). The variable domain in full, completed from reference TRBV7-9 and TRBJ1-5, reads DTGVSQNPRHKITKRGQNVTFRCDPISEHNRLYWYRQTLGQGPEFLTYFQNEAQLEKSRLLSDRFSAERPKGSFSTLEIQRTEQGDSAMYLCASSFDSGTGRNQPQHFGDGTRLSIL.

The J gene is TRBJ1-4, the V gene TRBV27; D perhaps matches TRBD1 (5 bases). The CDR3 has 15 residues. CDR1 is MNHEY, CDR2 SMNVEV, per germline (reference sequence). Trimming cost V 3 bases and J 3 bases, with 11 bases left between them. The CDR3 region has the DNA TGTGCCAGCAGTTTCGCGGGGGGATCTAATGAAAAACTGTTTTTT. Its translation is CASSFAGGSNEKLFF.

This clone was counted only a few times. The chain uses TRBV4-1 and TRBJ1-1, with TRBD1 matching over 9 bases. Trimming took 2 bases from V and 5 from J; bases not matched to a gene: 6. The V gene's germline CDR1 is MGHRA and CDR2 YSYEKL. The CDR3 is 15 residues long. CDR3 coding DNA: TGCGCCAGCAGCCAACCCGTACAGGGGGCGACTGAAGCTTTCTTT. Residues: CASSQPVQGATEAFF.

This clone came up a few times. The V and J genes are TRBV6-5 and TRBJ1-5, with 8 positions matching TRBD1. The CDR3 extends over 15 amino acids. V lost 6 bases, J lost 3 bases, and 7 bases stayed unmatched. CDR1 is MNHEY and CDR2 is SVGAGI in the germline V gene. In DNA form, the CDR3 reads TGTGCCAGCAGAAGGACAGGGTATGACAATCAGCCCCAGCATTTT. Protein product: CASRRTGYDNQPQHF.

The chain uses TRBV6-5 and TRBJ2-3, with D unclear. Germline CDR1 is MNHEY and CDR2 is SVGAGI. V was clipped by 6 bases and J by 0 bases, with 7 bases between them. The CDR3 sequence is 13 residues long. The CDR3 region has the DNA TGTGCCAGCAGCGCGCTTAGCACAGATACGCAGTATTTT. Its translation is CASSALSTDTQYF.

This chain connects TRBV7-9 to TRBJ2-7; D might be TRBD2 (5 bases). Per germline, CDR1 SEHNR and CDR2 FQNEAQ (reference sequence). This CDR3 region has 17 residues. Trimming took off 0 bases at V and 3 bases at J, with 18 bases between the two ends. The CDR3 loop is CASSLATNRAGDYEQYF. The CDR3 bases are TGTGCCAGCAGCTTAGCTACCAATCGGGCCGGGGACTACGAGCAGTACTTC.

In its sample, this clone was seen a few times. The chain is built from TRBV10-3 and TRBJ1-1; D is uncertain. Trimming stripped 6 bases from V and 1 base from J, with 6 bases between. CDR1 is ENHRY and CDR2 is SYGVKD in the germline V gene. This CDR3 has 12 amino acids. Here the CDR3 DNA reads TGTGCCATCAGAGAACAGAACACTGAAGCTTTCTTT. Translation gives CAIREQNTEAFF.

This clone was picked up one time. The DNA for the CDR3 is TGTGCCAGCAGCCAAGATGCGGAACAGCCCCAGCATTTT. It yields the protein CASSQDAEQPQHF. The V and J genes are TRBV14 and TRBJ1-5, with no clear D. Trimming pared 0 bases from V and 7 bases from J, leaving 7 bases between. Germline lookup yields CDR1 SGHDN and CDR2 FVKESK. The CDR3 runs to 13 residues.

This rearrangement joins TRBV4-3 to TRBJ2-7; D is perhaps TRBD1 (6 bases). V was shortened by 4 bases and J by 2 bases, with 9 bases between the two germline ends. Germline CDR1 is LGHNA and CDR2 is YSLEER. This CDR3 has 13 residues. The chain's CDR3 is CASSRTETYEQYF. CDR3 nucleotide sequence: TGCGCCAGCAGCCGGACAGAGACCTACGAGCAGTACTTC.